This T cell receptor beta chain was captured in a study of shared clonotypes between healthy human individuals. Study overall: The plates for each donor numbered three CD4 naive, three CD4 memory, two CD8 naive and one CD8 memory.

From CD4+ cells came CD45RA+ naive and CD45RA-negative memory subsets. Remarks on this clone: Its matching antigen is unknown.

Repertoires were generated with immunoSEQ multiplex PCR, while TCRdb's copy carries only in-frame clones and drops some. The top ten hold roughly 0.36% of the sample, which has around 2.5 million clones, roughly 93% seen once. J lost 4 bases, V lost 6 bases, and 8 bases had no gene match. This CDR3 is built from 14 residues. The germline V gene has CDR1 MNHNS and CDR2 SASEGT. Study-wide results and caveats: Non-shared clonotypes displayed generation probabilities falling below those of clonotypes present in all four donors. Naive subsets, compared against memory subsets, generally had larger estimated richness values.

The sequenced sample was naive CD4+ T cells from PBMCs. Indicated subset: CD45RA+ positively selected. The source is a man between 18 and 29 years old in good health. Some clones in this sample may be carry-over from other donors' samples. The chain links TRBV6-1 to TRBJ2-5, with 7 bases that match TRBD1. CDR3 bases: TGTGCCAGCAGCCCGGGACAGCCCCGAGAGACCCAGTACTTC. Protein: CASSPGQPRETQYF.